This T cell receptor (beta chain) was retrieved from a study of T cells in Graves' hyperthyroidism and ophthalmopathy. The diagnostic basis comprised clinical symptoms, serum thyroxine and TRAb, thyroid ultrasound and orbital computed tomography. The CDR3 length is 14 residues. J lost 9 bases, V lost 3 bases, and 5 bases had no gene match. Germline assignment: CDR1 MGHDK and CDR2 SYGVNS. Amplification of TCR beta CDR3 regions used RNA as the template. HTBI primers were used for first-round RT-PCR of the TCR CDR3. TCRdb recomputed calls from the multiplex PCR reads with MiXCR, one row per CDR3 protein. The top ten clones hold around 3.5% of a sample with some 550,000 distinct CDR3 sequences, more than 15% of them seen once. This clonotype came up a few times.

The receptor was isolated from a woman aged 40 to 55 with Graves' ophthalmopathy. The specimen was blood. This sequence joins TRBV25-1 and TRBJ2-1, with TRBD2 identical over 10 bases. The CDR3 loop reads CASSDPSGSGEQFF. In DNA, the CDR3 is TGTGCCAGCAGTGACCCTAGCGGGAGTGGTGAGCAGTTCTTC.